The clone carrying this T cell receptor beta chain was seen ten or more times. Its target is not known. The source of the sample is a study of T cell repertoires in cytomegalovirus infection. Background on the study: CMV epitopes in the study were HLA-C-restricted (recently identified) and HLA-B-restricted (well studied). Public TCR beta signatures marked donors with CMV infection and the matching HLA. Study-wide results and caveats: Summed frequency of shared TCR beta families picked out CMV carriers who also had the relevant HLA.

TCRdb processed the reads anew with MiXCR; each CDR3 protein has one entry. The profile covers fewer than 900,000 distinct CDR3 sequences, with around 29% appearing a single time and around 13% taken by the ten largest. The CDR3 covers 15 residues. Germline V CDR1 and CDR2: SEHNR, FQNEAQ (reference sequence). V lost 8 bases to trimming and J lost 0 bases, with 16 bases between them. The rearrangement joins TRBV7-9 to TRBJ1-1, with a weak D call TRBD1 (6 bases). Sequencing was performed on cultured CD8+ T cells from PBMCs, taken from culture after CMV antigen stimulation. This TCR was sampled from a human donor in good health (CMV status not recorded). Some clones in this sample may be carry-over from other donors' samples. The CDR3 here is CASGQGWTVNTEAFF. The DNA of the CDR3 is TGTGCCAGCGGCCAAGGTTGGACAGTGAACACTGAAGCTTTCTTT.